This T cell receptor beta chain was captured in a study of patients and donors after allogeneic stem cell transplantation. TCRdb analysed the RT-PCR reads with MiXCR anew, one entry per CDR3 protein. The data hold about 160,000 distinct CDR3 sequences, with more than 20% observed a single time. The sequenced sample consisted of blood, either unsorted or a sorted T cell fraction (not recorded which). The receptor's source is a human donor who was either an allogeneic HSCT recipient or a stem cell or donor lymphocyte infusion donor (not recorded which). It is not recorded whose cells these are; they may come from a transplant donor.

CDR3 DNA: TGTGCCAGCAGCCGAGGACAGGCCGGGGAGCTGTTTTTT. This translates into CASSRGQAGELFF. The V gene is TRBV3-1, the J gene TRBJ2-2; 7 bases fit TRBD1. CDR3 length equals 13 residues. V gave up 4 bases and J gave up 6 bases; unmatched junction bases: 2. CDR1 and CDR2 (germline): LGHDT, YNNKEL (reference sequence).